This entry is about one T cell receptor (beta chain). The antigen is undetermined. This sample was taken from a study of shared clonotypes between healthy human individuals. Study-wide background: CD4 naive cells filled three plates per donor, CD4 memory three, CD8 naive two and CD8 memory one. Study outcomes and limitations: Non-shared clonotypes were found to have lower generation probabilities than the clonotypes that were shared by all four of the sorted-subset donors. Sequencing depth was a factor that was expected to affect clonotype sharing among donors.

Assay execution proceeded at the deep level. Sequencing was performed with immunoSEQ multiplex PCR; in TCRdb, only in-frame clones are kept and a portion is missing. The profile shows around 2,000,000 clones, roughly 95% of them singletons. In the naive CD8 group, cells lacked CD45RO and were positively selected for CCR7, so terminally differentiated effector memory CD45RA+ cells were left out. V lost 2 bases and J lost 5; bases outside the gene matches: 4. CDR3 size: 14 residues. Germline V CDR1 and CDR2: MNHEY, SMNVEV (reference sequence). Specimen: naive CD8+ T cells sorted from blood. The chain has TRBV27 and TRBJ2-7; 9 positions match TRBD1. The source of this sequence is a man younger than 30 in good health. The CDR3 DNA sequence: TGTGCCAGCAGTTTAGGGACAGGGCAAGACGAGCAGTACTTC. This gives the protein CASSLGTGQDEQYF.